The clone carrying this T cell receptor (beta chain) was observed a handful of times. The sample is drawn from a study of blood T cell repertoires in COVID-19. Study-level background: The United States, Italy and Spain were the sources of the acute and convalescent COVID-19 samples.

This study enrolled people aged about 18 to 95 from around 26 US geographic areas. What the recovered Cohort 3 donors had was two negative PCRs, clearance, or symptom resolution. There are 15 residues in the CDR3. Trimming stripped 3 bases from V and 7 bases from J, with 18 bases between. CDR1 is KGHSH and CDR2 is LQKENI in the germline V gene. Authors' methods: Amplification of reference gene primers was used by the study to estimate nucleated cell counts. This table comes from immunoSEQ multiplex PCR, and its TCRdb copy is limited to in-frame clones, with some not included. V, J and clone size are taken as reported in that table, and D and trimming were inferred from the DNA itself. The table shows some 200,000 clones, with 75% to 85% occurring only once.

Sequenced sample: PBMCs or T cells enriched from blood (not recorded which). The genes are TRBV18 and TRBJ1-1; no clear D. This TCR was sampled from a man between 40 and 49 years old who had recovered from COVID-19. The CDR3: CASSPLVGRNLEAFF. The CDR3 nucleotides are TGTGCCAGCTCACCGCTGGTGGGCAGGAACCTTGAAGCTTTCTTT.